A single sample is the source of the 21 T cell receptor beta chains below, sequenced in a study of blood T cell repertoires in COVID-19. TCRdb keeps only in-frame clones here, not all; method: immunoSEQ multiplex PCR. There are about 300,000 clones in the sample; about 87% occur only once, and over 1% lies in the top ten. Sequencing used peripheral blood. The receptors originated from a man between 65 and 85 years old with acute or convalescent COVID-19.

The chain combines TRBV18 with TRBJ2-3, with TRBD2 matching over 11 bases. CDR1 is KGHSH and CDR2 is LQKENI in the germline V gene. The CDR3 totals 18 residues. The trim removed 6 bases at V and 2 bases at J, leaving 13 bases unmatched. The CDR3 region has the DNA TGTGCCAGCTCCCGTCTGGCCCCTAGCGGGGGGTTCACAGATACGCAGTATTTT. Protein product: CASSRLAPSGGFTDTQYF.

CDR3 region: CASSGGTTFNEQFF. The CDR3 nucleotides are TGCGCCAGCAGTGGGGGGACAACTTTCAATGAGCAGTTCTTC. V usage is TRBV10-1 and J usage is TRBJ2-1; a weak D match, TRBD1 (6 bases). The CDR3 is 14 residues long. Trimming left V 4 bases short and J 6 bases short, with 13 bases between. Germline CDR1 reads WNHNN; CDR2 reads SYGVQD (reference sequence).

Remarks on this clone: Other nucleotide sequences in the sample specify the same CDR3. J is TRBJ2-2 and V is TRBV18; 7 positions match TRBD2. This CDR3 is 14 amino acids long. The V and J ends lost 1 base and 4 bases, in that order; junction bases with no gene match: 0. CDR1 and CDR2 (germline): KGHSH, LQKENI. The CDR3 nucleotides are TGTGCCAGCTCACCACGGGAGGGCACCGGGGAGCTGTTTTTT. Its protein is CASSPREGTGELFF. Combining the CDR3 with reference TRBV18 and TRBJ2-2 gives the whole variable domain NAGVMQNPRHLVRRRGQEARLRCSPMKGHSHVYWYRQLPEEGLKFMVYLQKENIIDESGMPKERFSAEFPKEGPSILRIQQVVRGDSAAYFCASSPREGTGELFFGEGSRLTVL.

This clone was observed a few times. The chain recombines TRBV27 with TRBJ1-6, with TRBD1 matching 8 bases. The CDR3 runs to 15 residues. The germline gives CDR1 MNHEY, CDR2 SMNVEV (reference sequence). V was pared by 4 bases and J by 5 bases, with 4 bases of the junction left unmatched. CDR3 protein: CASSSQGANNSPLHF. CDR3 nucleotide sequence: TGTGCCAGCAGTTCCCAGGGGGCCAATAATTCACCCCTCCACTTT.

The chain joins TRBV28 to TRBJ2-1; the match to TRBD2 covers 9 bases. V gave up 4 bases and J gave up 10 bases; unmatched junction bases: 2. The germline V gene has CDR1 MDHEN and CDR2 SYDVKM. The length of the CDR3 is 12 residues. This chain's CDR3 is CASSSSGREQFF. DNA for the CDR3: TGTGCCAGCAGTTCCAGCGGGAGGGAGCAGTTCTTC.

This clone came up a few times. The chain links TRBV5-6 to TRBJ1-1, with 8 bases aligning to TRBD1. The CDR3 extends over 15 amino acids. Germline V gene lookup returns CDR1 SGHDT and CDR2 YYEEEE. With V trimmed by 0 bases and J by 10 bases, 11 bases remained unmatched. The CDR3 sequence is CASSLDGGPGTGAFF. CDR3 nucleotides: TGTGCCAGCAGCTTGGATGGAGGACCCGGGACAGGAGCTTTCTTT.

The J gene is TRBJ1-3, the V gene TRBV6-2 or TRBV6-3, with 7 bases lining up with TRBD1. CDR3 length: 15 amino acids. Looked up from germline, CDR1 is MNHEY and CDR2 is SVGEGT. The J segment lost 7 bases and the V segment lost 2 bases, leaving 8 bases of the junction unmatched. Here the CDR3 reads CASSYGGTAPNTIYF. For the CDR3, the DNA is TGTGCCAGCAGTTACGGCGGGACAGCTCCCAACACCATATATTTT.

V usage is TRBV13 and J usage is TRBJ2-1; 7 bases match TRBD2. Germline V gene data show CDR1 as PRHDT and CDR2 as FYEKMQ (reference sequence). This CDR3 spans 16 amino acids. V was clipped by 4 bases and J by 7 bases; unmatched bases: 13. CDR3 bases: TGTGCCAGCAGCTCGCGGACTAGTGGGATGATGAATGAGCAGTTCTTC. The encoded protein is CASSSRTSGMMNEQFF.

V and J are TRBV28 and TRBJ2-7; 10 bases line up with TRBD2. This CDR3 region has 13 residues. Per germline, CDR1 MDHEN and CDR2 SYDVKM. V was clipped by 8 bases and J by 7 bases; unmatched bases: 8. CDR3 bases: TGTGCCAGCGCTCGAGCGGGGGGGCATGAGCAGTACTTC. It is translated as CASARAGGHEQYF.

The count of this clone is one. This CDR3 is CASSTAQNEKLFF. CDR3 DNA sequence: TGTGCCAGCAGTACTGCTCAAAATGAAAAACTGTTTTTT. This sequence joins TRBV4-2 and TRBJ1-4; D gene ambiguous. In germline, CDR1 is LGHNA, CDR2 YNFKEQ. The CDR3 contains 13 residues. V lost 6 bases, J lost 5 bases, and 10 bases lay in between.

The CDR3 coding sequence is TGTGCCAGCAGCTCCCGACAGGGCCCCCTCTATGGCTACACCTTC. Amino acids: CASSSRQGPLYGYTF. The rearrangement links TRBV11-2 to TRBJ1-2; 7 bases line up with TRBD1. V gave up 4 bases and J gave up 4 bases; unmatched junction bases: 9. The CDR3 has 15 amino acids. Looked up from germline, CDR1 is SGHAT and CDR2 is FQNNGV.

This clone appeared a single time. V gene TRBV9 combines with J gene TRBJ1-2; the match to TRBD1 covers 9 bases. CDR1 is SGDLS, CDR2 YYNGEE, per germline. Trimming at V came to 3 bases and at J to 4 bases, leaving 13 bases not matched to a gene. This CDR3 comprises 17 residues. CDR3 region: CASSDPILRDRAYGYTF. CDR3 DNA sequence: TGTGCCAGCAGCGACCCCATCCTCCGGGACAGGGCCTATGGCTACACCTTC.

The chain recombines TRBV19 with TRBJ1-5; TRBD1 matches 9 bases. Germline V gene sequence: CDR1 LNHDA, CDR2 SQIVND (reference sequence). This CDR3 is 15 amino acids long. J gave up 5 bases and V 6 bases, and 8 bases lay outside the gene matches. The CDR3 bases are TGTGCCAGTAGGGACAGGGGTTGGGGCTATCAGCCCCAGCATTTT. Translated, it gives CASRDRGWGYQPQHF.

This clone was seen once. J is TRBJ2-7 and V is TRBV6-2 or TRBV6-3; TRBD1 matches 7 bases. The CDR3 sequence is 17 residues long. CDR1 and CDR2 from the germline V gene are MNHEY and SVGEGT. V lost 5 bases and J lost 0; bases outside the gene matches: 13. In DNA, the CDR3 is TGTGCCAGCAGTCTTAGCTCCGGGACAGCCTTCTCCTACGAGCAGTACTTC. Translation: CASSLSSGTAFSYEQYF.

This chain links TRBV10-3 with TRBJ2-7, with unresolved D. Trimming took 6 bases from V and 1 from J, leaving 13 bases between them. CDR1 and CDR2 from the germline V gene are ENHRY and SYGVKD. The CDR3 runs 14 residues. The CDR3 coding sequence is TGTGCCATCAGCGCAAAAGTAGATTCCTACGAGCAGTACTTC. Translating gives CAISAKVDSYEQYF.

This clone was found once. V usage is TRBV28 and J usage is TRBJ2-6, with TRBD1 identical over 7 bases. CDR1 and CDR2 from the germline V gene are MDHEN and SYDVKM. The CDR3 has 17 amino acids. Losses at the gene ends were 11 bases for V and 0 bases for J; bases not matched to a gene: 13. The CDR3 reads CAARVGTASSGANVLTF. CDR3 bases: TGTGCCGCTCGAGTAGGGACAGCGAGCTCTGGGGCCAACGTCCTGACTTTC.

The rearrangement links TRBV4-1 to TRBJ1-1; TRBD1 might be the D (6 bases). Per the germline V gene, CDR1 is MGHRA and CDR2 is YSYEKL. V lost 4 bases, J lost 0 bases, and 12 bases lay in between. This CDR3 is built from 15 residues. The CDR3 DNA is TGCGCCAGCAGCCCCCTCGGGACATTGAACACTGAAGCTTTCTTT. Encoded protein: CASSPLGTLNTEAFF.

The chain has TRBV28 and TRBJ1-5; perhaps TRBD1 as D (6 bases). The CDR3 contains 16 residues. Trimming removed 3 bases at V and 4 bases at J, with 16 bases between. The germline gives CDR1 MDHEN, CDR2 SYDVKM. CDR3: CASSFRGRPDNQPQHF. CDR3 in DNA: TGTGCCAGCAGTTTCAGGGGCCGACCTGATAATCAGCCCCAGCATTTT. Based on the CDR3 plus reference TRBV28 and TRBJ1-5, the full variable domain is DVKVTQSSRYLVKRTGEKVFLECVQDMDHENMFWYRQDPGLGLRLIYFSYDVKMKEKGDIPEGYSVSREKKERFSLILESASTNQTSMYLCASSFRGRPDNQPQHFGDGTRLSIL.

Here the CDR3 reads CASSPRYSGNTIYF. The CDR3 nucleotides read TGTGCCAGCAGTCCCAGATACTCTGGAAACACCATATATTTT. The chain recombines TRBV5-6 with TRBJ1-3; unclear D gene. The CDR3 covers 14 residues. CDR1 and CDR2 (germline): SGHDT, YYEEEE. Trimming took 5 bases from V and 0 from J, leaving 9 bases between them.

V usage is TRBV28 and J usage is TRBJ1-2, with 10 bases identical to TRBD1. V lost 5 bases, J lost 4 bases, and 4 bases stayed unmatched. CDR3 length: 14 amino acids. CDR1 is MDHEN, CDR2 SYDVKM, per germline. This CDR3 reads CASSGTGVGYGYTF. The CDR3 DNA reads as TGTGCCAGCAGTGGGACAGGGGTAGGCTATGGCTACACCTTC.

This rearrangement joins TRBV10-3 to TRBJ2-2; TRBD2 agrees at 13 bases. The CDR3 contains 16 residues. Per germline, CDR1 ENHRY and CDR2 SYGVKD. The trim removed 10 bases at V and 7 bases at J, leaving 12 bases unmatched. CDR3 amino acids: CATTGLAGPSDGELFF. CDR3 nucleotides: TGTGCCACTACGGGACTAGCGGGACCTTCGGACGGGGAGCTGTTTTTT.